One and the same sample provided the 25 T cell receptor beta chains below, sequenced in a study of shared clonotypes between healthy human individuals. The protocol was immunoSEQ multiplex PCR, while the TCRdb copy is restricted to in-frame clones and leaves out a portion. This table holds more than 500,000 clones, about 96% found once. The sample consisted of naive CD4+ T cells sorted from blood. Sample subset: CD45RA+ positively selected. These receptors were taken from a woman in her 30s in good health.

CDR3 nucleotides: TGTGCCAGCAGTTTAGAGCGGCAAGGCCCCTACGAGCAGTACTTC. Encoded protein: CASSLERQGPYEQYF. The J gene is TRBJ2-7, the V gene TRBV27; a weak D match, TRBD2 (5 bases). The length of the CDR3 is 15 residues. V shed 2 bases and J shed 2 bases, with 13 bases lying between them. Looked up from germline, CDR1 is MNHEY and CDR2 is SMNVEV (reference sequence).

The rearrangement links TRBV29-1 to TRBJ1-1; TRBD1 aligns across 10 bases. The CDR3 length is 14 residues. J gave up 1 base and V 7 bases, and 6 bases lay outside the gene matches. Germline CDR1 is SQVTM and CDR2 is ANQGSEA. The CDR3 loop reads CSARDRGRNTEAFF. DNA for the CDR3: TGCAGCGCCCGGGACAGGGGCCGGAACACTGAAGCTTTCTTT.

The V gene is TRBV5-1, the J gene TRBJ1-1; weak D call: TRBD1 (5 bases). CDR1 is SGHRS, CDR2 YFSETQ, per germline. The CDR3 has 14 residues. Trimming cost V 1 base and J 4 bases, with 11 bases left between them. CDR3 in DNA: TGCGCCAGCAGCTTGAATCAGGGTGGCACTGAAGCTTTCTTT. It codes for CASSLNQGGTEAFF.

As to this clone: Given the absence of the conserved phenylalanine or tryptophan at the CDR3 end, a read error is likely. The DNA is left out, because the CDR3 cannot be placed on it with certainty; the CDR3 is given as TCRdb lists it. This chain connects TRBV5-1 to TRBJ1-2. Germline V CDR1 and CDR2: SGHRS, YFSETQ. The CDR3 totals 15 residues, both ends included. The CDR3 region is CASALRCSKDLWLHL.

The gene calls are TRBV20-1 and TRBJ1-1; D may be TRBD1 (5 bases). The CDR3 spans 11 residues. Germline V gene sequence: CDR1 DFQATT, CDR2 SNEGSKA (reference sequence). Trimming cost V 5 bases and J 3 bases, with 7 bases left between them. The CDR3 protein is CSAPGDTEAFF. The CDR3 nucleotides read TGCAGTGCTCCGGGGGACACTGAAGCTTTCTTT.

The chain combines TRBV27 with TRBJ2-6, with D hard to call. The ends were cut back, 3 bases at V and 0 bases at J, with 15 bases in the middle. Germline assignment: CDR1 MNHEY and CDR2 SMNVEV (reference sequence). The CDR3 runs to 18 residues. CDR3 DNA: TGTGCCAGCAGTTTCACCCGCGGACGGTACTCTGGGGCCAACGTCCTGACTTTC. This codes for CASSFTRGRYSGANVLTF.

CDR3 bases: TGTGCCAGCAAGCAGGGGGCGGGTGAGCAGTACTTC. It translates to CASKQGAGEQYF. This sequence joins TRBV7-9 and TRBJ2-7; 8 bases fit TRBD1. Germline CDR1 is SEHNR and CDR2 is FQNEAQ (reference sequence). Unmatched junction bases numbered 6, after V lost 7 bases and J lost 7 bases. This CDR3 has 12 amino acids.

The CDR3 region has the DNA TGTGCCAGCAGGGGGACGGGAGCTAACTATGGCTACACCTTC. Its translation: CASRGTGANYGYTF. This chain uses TRBV28 with TRBJ1-2; D possibly corresponds to TRBD1 (5 bases). The CDR3 has 14 residues. CDR1 and CDR2 from the germline V gene are MDHEN and SYDVKM. The ends were cut back, 6 bases at V and 0 bases at J, with 11 bases in the middle.

The chain combines TRBV6-1 with TRBJ2-2, with D possibly TRBD1 on 6 matching bases. Germline CDR1 MNHNS, CDR2 SASEGT. Trimming took off 8 bases at V and 3 bases at J, with 16 bases between the two ends. The CDR3 spans 15 residues. The CDR3 DNA is TGTGCCAGCTCACCAGGGGTTTGGGACACCGGGGAGCTGTTTTTT. The encoded protein is CASSPGVWDTGELFF.

J is TRBJ2-7 and V is TRBV7-8, with TRBD1 matching 9 bases. Per germline, CDR1 SGHVS and CDR2 FQNEAQ. Trimming cost V 1 base and J 3 bases; bases outside gene matches: 4. The CDR3 is 15 residues long. CDR3 nucleotide sequence: TGTGCCAGCAGCTTAGGACAGGGGGTTAGCTACGAGCAGTACTTC. Its translation is CASSLGQGVSYEQYF.

The chain joins TRBV27 to TRBJ2-5; 11 bases are a match to TRBD2. J lost 1 base, V lost 3 bases, and 10 bases had no gene match. Germline V gene data show CDR1 as MNHEY and CDR2 as SMNVEV (reference sequence). This CDR3 has 18 amino acids. As DNA, the CDR3 is TGTGCCAGCAGTTTTTTAGCGGGAGGGCCGGCCGCCCAAGAGACCCAGTACTTC. Translated: CASSFLAGGPAAQETQYF.

This sequence joins TRBV28 and TRBJ1-5; D may be TRBD1 (5 bases). This CDR3 contains 14 residues. Germline lookup yields CDR1 MDHEN and CDR2 SYDVKM. V was cut by 2 bases and J by 5 bases, with 10 bases left in between. The CDR3 DNA follows: TGTGCCAGCAGTTTACCGACAGACGATCAGCCCCAGCATTTT. This translates into CASSLPTDDQPQHF.

This sequence joins TRBV18 and TRBJ1-1; D call uncertain. With 2 bases removed from V and 1 base from J, the gap between germline ends came to 11 bases. CDR3 length equals 15 residues. The germline V gene has CDR1 KGHSH and CDR2 LQKENI. The CDR3 bases are TGTGCCAGCTCACCAATATCACACGCGAACACTGAAGCTTTCTTT. As protein: CASSPISHANTEAFF.

This rearrangement joins TRBV25-1 to TRBJ2-3; TRBD2 matches at 11 bases. From germline, CDR1 is MGHDK and CDR2 SYGVNS. J lost 2 bases, V lost 6 bases, and 13 bases had no gene match. The CDR3 extends over 18 amino acids. The CDR3 loop reads CASSSSSGLAVLTDTQYF. The CDR3 DNA is TGTGCCAGCAGCTCCTCTTCGGGACTAGCGGTTCTCACAGATACGCAGTATTTT.

This rearrangement joins TRBV4-1 to TRBJ2-7, with 7 bases matching TRBD1. The trim removed 4 bases at V and 0 bases at J, leaving 12 bases unmatched. Germline V gene lookup returns CDR1 MGHRA and CDR2 YSYEKL. CDR3 length: 17 residues. The DNA of the CDR3 is TGCGCCAGCAGCCCCTTCAACCTGGGACAGAGCTCCTACGAGCAGTACTTC. It codes for CASSPFNLGQSSYEQYF.

The chain carries TRBV15 and TRBJ1-4; D unresolved. CDR3 length equals 14 residues. Germline V gives CDR1 LNHNV, CDR2 YYDKDF (reference sequence). V lost 0 bases, J lost 4 bases, and 6 bases lay in between. In nucleotides, the CDR3 is TGTGCCACCAGCAGAGATAATTTTAATGAAAAACTGTTTTTT. Protein sequence: CATSRDNFNEKLFF.

The chain links TRBV5-6 to TRBJ2-7; tentatively, D is TRBD2 (6 bases). The germline gives CDR1 SGHDT, CDR2 YYEEEE. Trimming removed 3 bases from V and 7 bases from J, with 23 bases in between. CDR3 size: 16 residues. DNA for the CDR3: TGTGCCAGCAGCTCCCGGGACTTTGCAGCGTATCAGGAGCAGTACTTC. Protein product: CASSSRDFAAYQEQYF.

The chain employs TRBV7-2 and TRBJ2-1; D is possibly TRBD2 (7 bases). The germline CDR1 and CDR2 sequences are SGHTA and FQGNSA. Trimming pared 2 bases from V and 5 bases from J, leaving 16 bases between. This CDR3 contains 16 residues. The CDR3 region has the DNA TGTGCCAGCAGCTTATCCCCTCTAGGGGGGGACAATGAGCAGTTCTTC. Translation gives CASSLSPLGGDNEQFF.

This clone was observed a single time. This chain links TRBV20-1 with TRBJ2-3, with no clear D. In germline, CDR1 is DFQATT, CDR2 SNEGSKA (reference sequence). The CDR3 length is 10 residues. The V end lost 4 bases, the J end lost 8 bases, and 7 bases lay between the germline ends. CDR3 coding DNA: TGCAGTGCTATCAAAGCTACGCAGTATTTT. Its protein product is CSAIKATQYF.

This chain joins TRBV6-1 and TRBJ2-1, with 9 bases lining up with TRBD2. Per the germline V gene, CDR1 is MNHNS and CDR2 is SASEGT. This CDR3 spans 14 amino acids. Germline trimming cut 6 bases from V and 3 bases from J; bases unmatched to any gene: 3. The CDR3 sequence: CASSRAGGYNEQFF. Here the CDR3 DNA reads TGTGCCAGCAGCCGAGCGGGAGGCTACAATGAGCAGTTCTTC.

This rearrangement joins TRBV4-1 to TRBJ2-3, with D tentatively TRBD2 (6 bases). The V end lost 0 bases, the J end lost 7 bases, and 17 bases lay between the germline ends. Germline values: CDR1 MGHRA, CDR2 YSYEKL. This CDR3 has 16 amino acids. The CDR3 DNA reads as TGCGCCAGCAGCCAAGATCGGCGGGAAAAATCACATACGCAGTATTTT. It specifies CASSQDRREKSHTQYF.

This clone was counted between two and nine times. This sequence joins TRBV14 and TRBJ2-2; no definite D call. Germline lookup yields CDR1 SGHDN and CDR2 FVKESK. V lost 3 bases, J lost 6 bases, and 2 bases lay in between. This CDR3 has 11 amino acids. CDR3: CASSHAGELFF. In DNA form, the CDR3 reads TGTGCCAGCAGCCATGCCGGGGAGCTGTTTTTT.

V and J are TRBV2 and TRBJ2-5, with D perhaps being TRBD1 or TRBD2 (5 bases each). The CDR3 runs 13 residues. Between the trimmed V and J ends, which lost 7 bases and 3 bases, there was a span of 12 bases. The germline CDR1 and CDR2 sequences are SNHLY and FYNNEI. CDR3 loop: CASTTGTKETQYF. The CDR3, as DNA: TGTGCCAGCACCACCGGGACCAAAGAGACCCAGTACTTC.

The chain joins TRBV5-1 to TRBJ1-1; D may be TRBD1 (5 bases). The CDR3 runs to 14 residues. Germline lookup yields CDR1 SGHRS and CDR2 YFSETQ. V shed 5 bases and J shed 0 bases, with 11 bases lying between them. The CDR3 DNA sequence: TGCGCCAGCAGGCAGGGCTACTTGAACACTGAAGCTTTCTTT. Encoded protein: CASRQGYLNTEAFF.

The V call is TRBV14, the J call TRBJ1-1, with a weak D call TRBD1 (6 bases). This CDR3 has 13 amino acids. Germline CDR1 and CDR2: SGHDN and FVKESK. The ends were cut back, 4 bases at V and 3 bases at J, with 9 bases in the middle. CDR3 bases: TGTGCCAGCAGCCTCTCAGGGGACACTGAAGCTTTCTTT. Translated: CASSLSGDTEAFF.